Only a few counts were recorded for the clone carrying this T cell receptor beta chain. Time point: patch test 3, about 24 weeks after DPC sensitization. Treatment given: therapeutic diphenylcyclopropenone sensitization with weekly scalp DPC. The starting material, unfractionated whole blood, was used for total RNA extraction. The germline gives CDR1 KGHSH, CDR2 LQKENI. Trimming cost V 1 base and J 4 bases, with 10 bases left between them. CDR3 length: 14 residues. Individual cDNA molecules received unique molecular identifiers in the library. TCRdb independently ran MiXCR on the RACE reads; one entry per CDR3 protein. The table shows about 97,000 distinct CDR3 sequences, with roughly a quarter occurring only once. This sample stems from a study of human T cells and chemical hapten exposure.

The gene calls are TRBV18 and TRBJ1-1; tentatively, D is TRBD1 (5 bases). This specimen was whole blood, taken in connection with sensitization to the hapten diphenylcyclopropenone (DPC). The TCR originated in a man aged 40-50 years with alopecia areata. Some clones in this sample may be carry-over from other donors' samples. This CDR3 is CASSPQGAPTEAFF. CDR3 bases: TGTGCCAGCTCACCACAAGGGGCGCCCACTGAAGCTTTCTTT. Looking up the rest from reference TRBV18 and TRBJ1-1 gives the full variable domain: NAGVMQNPRHLVRRRGQEARLRCSPMKGHSHVYWYRQLPEEGLKFMVYLQKENIIDESGMPKERFSAEFPKEGPSILRIQQVVRGDSAAYFCASSPQGAPTEAFFGQGTRLTVV.